The subject of this entry is one T cell receptor (beta chain). Only a few counts were recorded for this clonotype. Its antigen specificity is not known. No quality values exist for individual bases; no much larger clone is one base distant. The TCR beta CDR3 regions were amplified from the RNA transcripts. A first-round RT-PCR of the TCR CDR3 used the HTBI primer set with the Qiagen OneStep RT-PCR kit. A second multiplex PCR round built the libraries, followed by size selection and purification. The libraries were sequenced on an Illumina HiSeq2000 using paired-end 100 bp reads. On the study's bioinformatics: SOAPnuke was used to process the raw data, with reads discarded if the reads contained adapters or uncalled bases, had a mean Phred below 15, or lacked an exact constant-primer or identifier match. COPE v1.2.5 was used to merge high-quality paired reads, and clonotypes were defined as unique nucleotide sequences. MiTCR v1.1 was used to align clonotypes to the IMGT TRBV, TRBD and TRBJ reference segments. The analysis included only V-J combinations with a frequency above 0.0001, which together covered 98% to 99.2% of the repertoires. A TCS score was defined as the ratio of F50 (clonal expansion) to E x V (chaos), with BLOSUM62-based TCRdist applied between CDR3 peptides within each V-J. Welch's t-statistics and random forest reduced fewer than 550 V-J features to 13, which were used in a naive Bayes classifier (R e1071). The Morisita-Horn index was used to measure how similar the thyroid and blood repertoires were. In TCRdb, the public reads were trimmed at Q25 with fastp and aligned with MiXCR, with productive beta chains retained. Under each unique CDR3 protein, matching rows form one entry showing the most common genes and DNA. TCRdb, not the original authors, processed these V and J calls. The sample table holds about 50,000 distinct CDR3 sequences, of which 45% to 50% were seen once. The top ten clones comprise 30% to 40% of the sample.

V is shortened by 5 bases, J by 3 bases, and the region joining them spans 4 bases. Based on the germline V gene, the CDR1 and CDR2 sequences are SGHAT and FQNNGV. Counted from cysteine to phenylalanine, this CDR3 has 11 amino acids. The kept DNA is CDR3 alone, 33 bases in frame from the first base. The record originates from a study of T cells in Graves' hyperthyroidism and ophthalmopathy (dated by TCRdb to the late 2010s). General notes on the study: To identify TCR V-J signatures that set the groups apart, the researchers used a discovery cohort of about a hundred patients, made up of 43 with Graves' ophthalmopathy and around 58 with stable Graves' hyperthyroidism. Following sampling, methimazole starting at 30 mg daily was given to hyperthyroidism patients, and high-dose intravenous methylprednisolone was given to ophthalmopathy patients. The 100 or so discovery patients were divided at random into training and test sets in a 7:3 ratio. The paper reports TCR Vbeta CDR3 sequencing of some 140 peripheral blood samples: some 41 ophthalmopathy, over 70 hyperthyroidism and 17 progressor patients. Prospective prediction of ophthalmopathy was tested in an independent validation cohort of about 19 hyperthyroidism patients and some 17 patients who later progressed to ophthalmopathy. In several Graves' hyperthyroidism patients, the study also compared T-cell repertoires from thyroid tissue with T-cell repertoires from blood. Study-wide findings and limitations: In cross-validation, a model built on a 13 V-J signature told ophthalmopathy apart from stable hyperthyroidism with approximately 90% sensitivity and about 81% specificity, and in testing the same model reached 80%/75%. Most expanded thyroid clonotypes (frequency above 0.001) were also detected in blood, suggesting blood repertoires may reflect thyroid immune responses. No statistical method was used to fix the sample size in advance, and group allocation was not hidden from the investigators. During validation, the model predicted progression to ophthalmopathy a median of approximately six months ahead of onset, with approximately 71% sensitivity and 72% to 80% specificity.

Stable Graves' hyperthyroidism was defined as the absence of progression to ophthalmopathy over 18 months of follow-up. Hyperthyroidism patients were aged 18 to 65 years and newly diagnosed, with disease duration of less than 2 months. Patients with uncontrolled infections, other autoimmune diseases, pregnancy or lactation were excluded. Clinical symptoms, serum thyroxine and TRAb, thyroid ultrasound, and orbital computed tomography formed the basis for the diagnoses. Total RNA was extracted using Trizol reagent, and RNA quality was assessed on an Agilent 2100 Bioanalyzer. Sequencing was done on a sample of peripheral blood or thyroid tissue (not recorded which). The sequence was collected from a woman between 50 and 59 years old with Graves' hyperthyroidism. This receptor chain uses TRBV11-2 and TRBJ1-1, with no reliable assignment of the D segment. The CDR3 is CASSADTEAFF. The DNA sequence is as follows: TGTGCCAGCAGCGCAGACACTGAAGCTTTCTTT.